The clone carrying this T cell receptor beta chain has at least ten counts. As yet, its antigen is unknown. This sample is drawn from a study of T cell repertoires in cytomegalovirus infection. Study background: CMV infection plus the matching HLA type was flagged by public TCR beta signatures.

Whole-study results and caveats: HLA-C-restricted CMV-specific TCR beta clonotypes were dominant in the ex vivo response.

Each CDR3 protein is one row after TCRdb ran MiXCR on the reads. The sample carries around 130,000 distinct CDR3 sequences, roughly a quarter recorded once. The CDR3 has 16 amino acids. Germline CDR1 reads SGHVS; CDR2 reads FQNEAQ. Trimming cost V 5 bases and J 0 bases, with 15 bases left between them. This receptor was taken from a human donor in good health (CMV status not recorded). Some clones in this sample may be carry-over from other donors' samples. The V gene is TRBV7-8, the J gene TRBJ2-3; D remains unclear. The source material was PBMCs, sequenced either directly or after in vitro stimulation (not recorded which). The CDR3 region has the DNA TGTGCCAGCAGCCATAGGACCCATGCTAGCACAGATACGCAGTATTTT. Translating it yields CASSHRTHASTDTQYF.